These 31 T cell receptor beta chains were sequenced from one sample in a study of blood T cell repertoires in COVID-19. The protocol was immunoSEQ multiplex PCR, while the TCRdb copy is restricted to in-frame clones and leaves out a portion. The sample has about 60,000 clones, more than 80% seen once; the top ten hold about 9%. Sequenced input: peripheral blood. Receptor source: a human donor with active COVID-19. The donor label of this sample is uncertain.

The chain has TRBV11-2 and TRBJ1-1; TRBD1 matches 8 bases. This CDR3 comprises 14 residues. V was pared by 4 bases and J by 10 bases, with 11 bases of the junction left unmatched. Germline loops: CDR1 SGHAT, CDR2 FQNNGV. CDR3 sequence reads: CASSSGQGASVAFF. CDR3 nucleotides: TGTGCCAGCAGCTCCGGACAGGGAGCCAGTGTAGCTTTCTTT. Together with reference TRBV11-2 and TRBJ1-1, the CDR3 gives the full variable domain: EAGVAQSPRYKIIEKRQSVAFWCNPISGHATLYWYQQILGQGPKLLIQFQNNGVVDDSQLPKDRFSAERLKGVDSTLKIQPAKLEDSAVYLCASSSGQGASVAFFGQGTRLTVV.

The rearrangement links TRBV6-1 to TRBJ1-5; D possibly corresponds to TRBD1 (5 bases). The V and J ends lost 2 bases and 7 bases respectively, with 18 bases between them. This CDR3 has 16 amino acids. CDR1 is MNHNS and CDR2 is SASEGT in the germline V gene. The CDR3 DNA is TGTGCCAGCAGTGAATGGAAGGGGCCCCCTGGGCAGCCCCAGCATTTT. The encoded protein is CASSEWKGPPGQPQHF.

A single count supports this clone. This chain joins TRBV12-5 and TRBJ2-7; D is undetermined. Germline assignment: CDR1 LGHNT and CDR2 FRNRAP. The CDR3 runs 14 residues. V was shortened by 0 bases and J by 3 bases, with 9 bases between the two germline ends. This CDR3 is CASGLVRWSYEQYF. The CDR3 DNA sequence: TGTGCTAGTGGTTTGGTACGGTGGAGCTACGAGCAGTACTTC.

J is TRBJ2-1 and V is TRBV12-3 or TRBV12-4; D may be TRBD2 (5 bases). CDR3 length: 13 amino acids. V was clipped by 5 bases and J by 8 bases, with 13 bases between them. In DNA, the CDR3 is TGTGCCAGCAGTCCCCCTCTCGGGGATGAGCAGTTCTTC. This sequence encodes CASSPPLGDEQFF.

This rearrangement joins TRBV20-1 to TRBJ1-2; the match to TRBD1 covers 8 bases. There are 11 residues in the CDR3. V lost 4 bases to trimming and J lost 6 bases; unmatched junction nucleotides: 1. Germline V gene lookup returns CDR1 DFQATT and CDR2 SNEGSKA (reference sequence). In DNA form, the CDR3 reads TGCAGTGCTACAGGGGGCAATGGCTACACCTTC. It encodes CSATGGNGYTF.

V and J are TRBV6-6 and TRBJ1-6, with a weak D call TRBD1 (6 bases). Trimming shortened V by 5 bases and J by 7 bases, and 15 bases separated the two germline ends. The CDR3 runs 15 residues. From germline, CDR1 is MNHNY and CDR2 SVGAGI (reference sequence). CDR3 nucleotides: TGTGCCAGCAGTCGAGGGGGGGGGAGGAATTCACCCCTCCACTTT. Translating it yields CASSRGGGRNSPLHF.

The chain has TRBV10-2 and TRBJ1-1, with a tentative D call TRBD1 (6 bases). The CDR3 sequence is 15 residues long. Trimming shortened V by 0 bases and J by 10 bases, and 18 bases separated the two germline ends. CDR1 is WSHSY, CDR2 SAAADI, per germline. The CDR3 DNA is TGCGCCAGCAGTGAGTCGTTTCGGACAGCCTATTTAGCTTTCTTT. Translation: CASSESFRTAYLAFF.

The chain has TRBV18 and TRBJ2-5; 8 positions agree with TRBD2. The CDR3 contains 16 residues. With V trimmed by 2 bases and J by 1 base, 6 bases remained unmatched. The germline gives CDR1 KGHSH, CDR2 LQKENI. The CDR3 nucleotides read TGTGCCAGCTCACCAGGGCTAGCGGGCCTCCAAGAGACCCAGTACTTC. Amino acid sequence: CASSPGLAGLQETQYF.

The chain combines TRBV7-8 with TRBJ2-2; 8 nucleotides match TRBD2. V shed 5 bases, J shed 3 bases, and the junction held 5 bases outside the gene matches. CDR1 SGHVS and CDR2 FQNEAQ come from the germline V gene. This CDR3 is built from 15 residues. CDR3 loop: CASSRSGGDTGELFF. For the CDR3, the DNA is TGTGCCAGCAGCCGAAGCGGGGGAGACACCGGGGAGCTGTTTTTT.

This clone was observed once. The chain is built from TRBV7-6 and TRBJ2-3; 12 positions match TRBD2. The CDR3 contains 16 residues. CDR1 and CDR2 from the germline V gene are SGHVS and FNYEAQ. Losses at the gene ends were 5 bases for V and 0 bases for J; bases not matched to a gene: 3. Written as DNA, the CDR3 is TGTGCCAGCAGCGTACTAGCGGGGGGAAGCACAGATACGCAGTATTTT. Translated: CASSVLAGGSTDTQYF.

The chain uses TRBV12-5 and TRBJ1-6; no firm D call. Per the germline V gene, CDR1 is LGHNT and CDR2 is FRNRAP. The V end was cut by 0 bases, the J end by 14 bases, with 17 bases between. CDR3 length: 15 residues. The chain's CDR3 is CASGLVVGTVFTLHF. The CDR3 nucleotides read TGTGCTAGTGGTTTGGTAGTCGGTACCGTATTCACCCTCCACTTT.

The rearrangement links TRBV7-2 to TRBJ2-7; 10 nucleotides agree with TRBD2. Germline V gene lookup returns CDR1 SGHTA and CDR2 FQGNSA. The trim removed 2 bases at V and 0 bases at J, leaving 1 base unmatched. The CDR3 loop spans 15 amino acids. For the CDR3, the DNA is TGTGCCAGCAGCTTACGGACTAGCGGCTCCTACGAGCAGTACTTC. It yields the protein CASSLRTSGSYEQYF.

The chain uses TRBV4-3 and TRBJ2-7; D is perhaps TRBD1 (6 bases). This CDR3 spans 14 amino acids. Trimming took 0 bases from V and 3 from J, leaving 9 bases between them. Germline CDR1 and CDR2: LGHNA and YSLEER. CDR3 nucleotides: TGCGCCAGCAGCCAAGATCGCAGGGGCTACGAGCAGTACTTC. This sequence encodes CASSQDRRGYEQYF.

V gene TRBV28 combines with J gene TRBJ2-5; 7 bases are a match to TRBD2. Unmatched junction bases numbered 5, after V lost 4 bases and J lost 0 bases. Per the germline V gene, CDR1 is MDHEN and CDR2 is SYDVKM. The CDR3 covers 15 residues. This CDR3 is CASSYIGRNQETQYF. The CDR3 region has the DNA TGTGCCAGCAGTTATATCGGGAGGAACCAAGAGACCCAGTACTTC. Looking up the rest from reference TRBV28 and TRBJ2-5 gives the full variable domain: DVKVTQSSRYLVKRTGEKVFLECVQDMDHENMFWYRQDPGLGLRLIYFSYDVKMKEKGDIPEGYSVSREKKERFSLILESASTNQTSMYLCASSYIGRNQETQYFGPGTRLLVL.

The chain is built from TRBV6-5 and TRBJ2-7; TRBD1 might be the D (7 bases). Germline values: CDR1 MNHEY, CDR2 SVGAGI. CDR3 length: 13 amino acids. Trimming removed 6 bases from V and 3 bases from J, with 12 bases in between. The CDR3 reads CASRGGTDYEQYF. The DNA of the CDR3 is TGTGCCAGCAGGGGCGGGACAGACTACGAGCAGTACTTC.

CDR3 nucleotides: TGTGCCAGCAGTAGGACGGGACTAGCGATGAACACCGGGGAGCTGTTTTTT. It encodes CASSRTGLAMNTGELFF. The gene calls are TRBV6-2 or TRBV6-3 and TRBJ2-2; 10 bases match TRBD2. V was pared by 5 bases and J by 1 base, with 7 bases of the junction left unmatched. The CDR3 contains 17 residues. Germline assignment: CDR1 MNHEY and CDR2 SVGEGT.

V is TRBV30 and J is TRBJ2-5; 10 bases line up with TRBD2. V lost 3 bases, J lost 2 bases, and 9 bases stayed unmatched. The CDR3 spans 16 residues. Per germline, CDR1 GTSNPN and CDR2 SVGIG (reference sequence). CDR3 DNA: TGTGCCTGGAGATTTGGACTAGCGGCGACTCAAGAGACCCAGTACTTC. As protein: CAWRFGLAATQETQYF.

J is TRBJ2-7 and V is TRBV20-1; D is possibly TRBD2 (5 bases). CDR3 length equals 11 residues. Between the trimmed V and J ends, which lost 8 bases and 3 bases, there was a span of 11 bases. The V gene's germline CDR1 is DFQATT and CDR2 SNEGSKA (reference sequence). The CDR3 spells CSPRAVYEQYF. The CDR3 region has the DNA TGCAGTCCGAGGGCGGTCTACGAGCAGTACTTC.

CDR3 nucleotides: TGTGCCAGCAGTTACTCGGGCAGTCCTGGAAACACCATATATTTT. It translates to CASSYSGSPGNTIYF. The chain is built from TRBV6-5 and TRBJ1-3; D gene uncertain. Germline lookup yields CDR1 MNHEY and CDR2 SVGAGI. V was pared by 0 bases and J by 2 bases, with 8 bases between. The CDR3 totals 15 residues.

This clone was found once. V is TRBV2 and J is TRBJ2-4; TRBD1 matches at 10 bases. V was pared by 6 bases and J by 9 bases, with 5 bases of the junction left unmatched. The CDR3 is made up of 13 amino acids. Germline V gene lookup returns CDR1 SNHLY and CDR2 FYNNEI. CDR3 nucleotides: TGTGCCAGCAGGGGGACAGGGGAGGCCATTCAGTACTTC. Its protein is CASRGTGEAIQYF.

This chain joins TRBV9 and TRBJ2-5; 7 nucleotides match TRBD1. Germline V gives CDR1 SGDLS, CDR2 YYNGEE. CDR3 length equals 15 residues. The trim removed 0 bases at V and 9 bases at J, leaving 11 bases unmatched. CDR3 sequence: CASSVEGARATAQYF. Written as DNA, the CDR3 is TGTGCCAGCAGCGTAGAGGGGGCGCGGGCCACCGCCCAGTACTTC.

This chain uses TRBV30 with TRBJ2-5; TRBD2 matches 11 bases. The CDR3 loop spans 15 amino acids. Germline CDR1 GTSNPN, CDR2 SVGIG (reference sequence). After removal of 1 base from V and 4 bases from J, the junction contained 5 bases not matched to a gene. Here the CDR3 reads CAWSASGGYLETQYF. CDR3 coding DNA: TGTGCCTGGAGTGCTAGCGGGGGGTACTTAGAGACCCAGTACTTC.

The V call is TRBV28, the J call TRBJ1-2; D remains ambiguous. This CDR3 is built from 13 residues. Germline V gene data show CDR1 as MDHEN and CDR2 as SYDVKM. V was pared by 5 bases and J by 4 bases, with 11 bases between. The CDR3 is CASSRGLIYGYTF. In DNA form, the CDR3 reads TGTGCCAGCAGTCGTGGACTGATCTATGGCTACACCTTC.

On this clone itself: Mismatch with germline at one junction end may stem from a read error. The J gene is TRBJ2-2, the V gene TRBV3-1 (or the pseudogene TRBV3-2); 8 nucleotides align to TRBD2. Germline V lookup: CDR1 LGHDT, CDR2 YNNKEL (reference sequence). This CDR3 contains 14 residues. The CDR3 DNA follows: TGTGCCAGCAGCCCTACTTCTATACGGGGGGGGCTGTTTTTT. Translated: CASSPTSIRGGLFF.

This clone appeared once. The J gene is TRBJ1-5, the V gene TRBV6-2 or TRBV6-3; D is undetermined. CDR3 size: 12 residues. Germline CDR1 and CDR2: MNHEY and SVGEGT. Trimming took 4 bases from V and 4 from J, leaving 5 bases between them. The CDR3 loop is CASSSINQPQHF. In DNA, the CDR3 is TGTGCCAGCAGTTCCATTAATCAGCCCCAGCATTTT.

This clone was observed a handful of times. This chain connects TRBV20-1 to TRBJ2-7; 7 positions match TRBD2. Germline V lookup: CDR1 DFQATT, CDR2 SNEGSKA (reference sequence). The CDR3 spans 11 residues. The CDR3 DNA reads as TGCTCTAGCGGTATAGACTACGAGCAGTACTTC. Protein: CSSGIDYEQYF.

V gene TRBV5-8 combines with J gene TRBJ2-7; maybe TRBD2 (6 bases). Trimming stripped 2 bases from V and 1 base from J, with 13 bases between. The CDR3 runs to 15 residues. Germline V gives CDR1 SGHTS, CDR2 YDEGEE. The CDR3 protein is CASSFRDSRSYEQYF. The CDR3 DNA sequence: TGTGCCAGCAGCTTCCGGGACTCCCGGTCCTACGAGCAGTACTTC.

The chain recombines TRBV7-2 with TRBJ1-2; D is undetermined. CDR1 and CDR2 from the germline V gene are SGHTA and FQGNSA. The CDR3 is 13 amino acids. Trimming pared 4 bases from V and 5 bases from J, leaving 11 bases between. The CDR3 spells CASSSLSWYGYTF. The CDR3, as DNA: TGTGCCAGCAGCTCCCTTAGTTGGTATGGCTACACCTTC.

This sequence joins TRBV6-2 or TRBV6-3 and TRBJ2-5; D possibly corresponds to TRBD2 (6 bases). The CDR3 has 15 residues. Trimming removed 2 bases from V and 2 bases from J, with 12 bases in between. The germline gives CDR1 MNHEY, CDR2 SVGEGT. CDR3 region: CASSYLASAQETQYF. The DNA for the CDR3 is TGTGCCAGCAGTTACCTGGCTAGCGCGCAAGAGACCCAGTACTTC.

This clone has only one observation. The rearrangement uses TRBV4-1 and TRBJ1-2; TRBD1 matches at 10 bases. Trimming took 0 bases from V and 6 from J; bases not matched to a gene: 7. The length of the CDR3 is 16 residues. Germline CDR1 MGHRA, CDR2 YSYEKL. The DNA of the CDR3 is TGCGCCAGCAGCCAAGAAGACAGGGGGCGTTCGGATGGCTACACCTTC. Amino acids: CASSQEDRGRSDGYTF.

The V gene is TRBV6-5, the J gene TRBJ1-4; 7 nucleotides align to TRBD1. With V trimmed by 1 base and J by 0 bases, 2 bases remained unmatched. This CDR3 contains 16 residues. Germline values: CDR1 MNHEY, CDR2 SVGAGI. The CDR3 is CASSYYGQATNEKLFF. As DNA, the CDR3 is TGTGCCAGCAGTTACTACGGACAGGCAACTAATGAAAAACTGTTTTTT.